This T cell receptor beta chain was recorded in a study of beta chain features in type 1 diabetes. Points from the study as a whole: Healthy donors had naive, central memory and Treg TCRB repertoires that appeared less similar than those seen among patients. Over-representation of high TCR-expressing cells was a possible consequence of cDNA sequencing.

Trimming cost V 4 bases and J 3 bases; bases outside gene matches: 5. The CDR3 is 14 amino acids. In germline, CDR1 is LNHDA, CDR2 SQIVND (reference sequence). A word on this clone: Its antigen is not identified.

The entirety of the isolated RNA underwent reverse transcription, so expressed TCRB transcripts were sequenced. Profiling relied on immunoSEQ multiplex PCR, and the TCRdb table lists in-frame clones only, not all of them. The sample lists around 250,000 clones; around 68% were seen once. Purity (above 95%) was reached by all sorted populations. The sequence was obtained from a man aged 30 to 39 in good health. The V gene is TRBV19, the J gene TRBJ1-2, with TRBD1 matching over 7 bases. Sequences were obtained from naive CD4+ T cells from blood. The CDR3 nucleotides are TGTGCCAGTAGTACGCCAGGGGGTGACTATGGCTACACCTTC. Protein: CASSTPGGDYGYTF. Full variable domain (missing parts from reference TRBV19 and TRBJ1-2): DGGITQSPKYLFRKEGQNVTLSCEQNLNHDAMYWYRQDPGQGLRLIYYSQIVNDFQKGDIAEGYSVSREKKESFPLTVTSAQKNPTAFYLCASSTPGGDYGYTFGSGTRLTVV.